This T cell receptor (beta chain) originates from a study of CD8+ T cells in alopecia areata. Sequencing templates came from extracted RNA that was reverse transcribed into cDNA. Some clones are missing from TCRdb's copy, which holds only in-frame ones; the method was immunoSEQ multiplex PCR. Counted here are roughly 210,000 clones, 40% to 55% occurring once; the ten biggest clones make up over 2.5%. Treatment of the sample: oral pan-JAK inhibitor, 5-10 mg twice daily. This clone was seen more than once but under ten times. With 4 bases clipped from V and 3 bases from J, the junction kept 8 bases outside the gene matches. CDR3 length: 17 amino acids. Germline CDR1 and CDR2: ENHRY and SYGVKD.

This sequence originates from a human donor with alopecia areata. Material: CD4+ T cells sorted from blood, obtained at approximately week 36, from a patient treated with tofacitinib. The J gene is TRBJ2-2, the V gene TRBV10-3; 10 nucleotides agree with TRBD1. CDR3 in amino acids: CAISGQGAHGYTGELFF. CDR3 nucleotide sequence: TGTGCCATCAGTGGACAGGGGGCGCATGGGTACACCGGGGAGCTGTTTTTT.